This T cell receptor beta chain stems from a study of T cells after posttransplantation cyclophosphamide. The CDR3 runs to 12 residues. Trimming left V 6 bases short and J 5 bases short, with 10 bases between. The V gene's germline CDR1 is SNHLY and CDR2 FYNNEI. Concerning this clone: Its antigen is as yet unknown.

The related graft donor's blood sample was taken on the day of bone marrow donation. Sequencing was performed with immunoSEQ multiplex PCR; in TCRdb, only in-frame clones are kept and a portion is missing. The table lists about 3,600 clones, about 64% of them singletons, with about a quarter in the top ten. Study-wide results and caveats: After PTCy, TRB diversity resembled that of CNI/methotrexate controls. Donor-recipient repertoire similarity was low at 1-2 months, rising over year one.

This receptor was obtained from a man in his forties or fifties. Sequenced material: memory CD8+ T cells sorted from blood. The V and J genes are TRBV2 and TRBJ2-5; no clear D. The CDR3 is CASRASVETQYF. CDR3 bases: TGTGCCAGCAGGGCCTCAGTGGAGACCCAGTACTTC.